The clone carrying this TCR beta chain was found many times. CDR3 regions were amplified by Arm-PCR using iRepertoire HTBI primers to build TCR beta libraries. MiXCR was run by TCRdb on the multiplex PCR reads, yielding one entry per CDR3 protein. The sample has 420,000 or so distinct CDR3 sequences; roughly 15% are singletons. Time point in this sample: newly diagnosed GD, antithyroid drugs for less than 3 months. RNA extracted from PBMCs served as the sequencing template. The sample belongs to a study of regulatory T cells in long-lasting Graves disease. This CDR3 has 16 amino acids. Trimming removed 1 base at V and 1 base at J, with 14 bases between. The sample was also linked to a second study, of T cells in Graves' hyperthyroidism and ophthalmopathy. That report adds: Clinical symptoms, serum thyroxine, TRAb, thyroid ultrasound and orbital computed tomography informed diagnoses.

This rearrangement joins TRBV12-3 or TRBV12-4 to TRBJ2-7; D unclear. The sample here was peripheral blood mononuclear cells (PBMCs), taken at new diagnosis, from a patient treated with antithyroid drugs. The TCR originated in a woman aged 18-29 years with Graves disease. The CDR3 reads CASSLDLFGFSYEQYF. DNA of the CDR3: TGTGCCAGCAGTTTAGATCTATTCGGGTTTTCCTACGAGCAGTACTTC.